These T cell receptor beta chains were read from a single sample in a study of blood T cell repertoires in COVID-19. Generated by immunoSEQ multiplex PCR, the TCRdb table keeps only in-frame clones and is missing some. The data hold some 170,000 clones, with roughly 80% observed a single time. Sequenced material: peripheral blood. These receptors originate from a woman of 80 years or more with acute or convalescent COVID-19. The CDR3 runs from the conserved cysteine through the conserved F or W. A D gene is named only where the DNA matches it firmly. Clone size is shown for a subset of rows, as once, few, many or a class of expanded clone.

j_gene | d_gene | v_gene | abundance | CDR3nt | CDR3aa
TRBJ2-2 | . | TRBV30 | . | TGTGCCTGGAGTGGGCTAGCCGGCGGGGAGCTGTTTTTT | CAWSGLAGGELFF
TRBJ1-1 | . | TRBV27 | . | TGTGCCAGCAGTCTAAAGAGGAACACTGAAGCTTTCTTT | CASSLKRNTEAFF
TRBJ1-4 | . | TRBV27 | . | TGTGCCAGCAGTTTATCTCGACAGGTCGTCGGAAAACTGTTTTTT | CASSLSRQVVGKLFF
TRBJ2-4 | TRBD1 | TRBV7-8 | . | TGTGCCAGCAGCTTGGACAGGGGCTTAGCCAAAAACATTCAGTACTTC | CASSLDRGLAKNIQYF
TRBJ1-2 | . | TRBV7-8 | . | TGTGCCAGCAGCTTAATGACAAATGCGGGCTACACCTTC | CASSLMTNAGYTF
TRBJ2-7 | . | TRBV6-2/TRBV6-3 | many | TGTGCCAGCAGCCTGGGCGGGTTCGTGGACGAGCAGTACTTC | CASSLGGFVDEQYF
TRBJ1-2 | TRBD1 | TRBV27 | . | TGTGCCAGCAGTGCCCTGACAGGGGAGTTCTATGGCTACACCTTC | CASSALTGEFYGYTF
TRBJ2-1 | TRBD1 | TRBV10-3 | . | TGTGCCATCAATAGTCCCGGGACAGGGATTGAGCAGTTCTTC | CAINSPGTGIEQFF
TRBJ2-2 | . | TRBV9 | once | TGTGCCAGCAGCAATTTAGCGTGGAACACCGGGGAGCTGTTTTTT | CASSNLAWNTGELFF
TRBJ1-1 | . | TRBV6-5 | . | TGTGCCAGCAGCCGCGGCACTGAAGCTTTCTTT | CASSRGTEAFF
TRBJ2-2 | . | TRBV2 | . | TGTGCCAGCAGCCTCGGCCCCGACTCCGGGGAGCTGTTTTTT | CASSLGPDSGELFF